What follows describes a single T cell receptor beta chain. The CDR3 loop spans 15 amino acids. Germline V gives CDR1 SGHTA, CDR2 FQGNSA. V was clipped by 5 bases and J by 5 bases; unmatched bases: 9. Genomic DNA of every subset was divided equally among multiple immunoSEQ plates. PBMC DNA, left unsorted, was sequenced on ten immunoSEQ deep assay plates. TCRdb's table, derived via immunoSEQ multiplex PCR, lists solely in-frame clones and lacks some. The sample has roughly 490,000 clones; around three quarters are singletons. The data derive from a study of shared clonotypes between healthy human individuals.

The origin of this receptor is a woman in her thirties or forties in good health. Some clones in this sample may be carry-over from other donors' samples. Sequencing input: PBMCs. The chain carries TRBV7-2 and TRBJ2-7; 10 bases match TRBD1. CDR3 bases: TGTGCCAGCAGCGAATCCGGGACAGGGGTAAACGAGCAGTACTTC. This encodes CASSESGTGVNEQYF. Filled out from reference TRBV7-2 and TRBJ2-7, the complete variable domain reads GAGVSQSPSNKVTEKGKDVELRCDPISGHTALYWYRQSLGQGLEFLIYFQGNSAPDKSGLPSDRFSAERTGGSVSTLTIQRTQQEDSAVYLCASSESGTGVNEQYFGPGTRLTVT.